This TCR beta chain came from a study of OX40 agonist ivuxolimab in advanced cancers. Across the study: Ivuxolimab, an agonistic anti-OX40 (CD134) antibody, was given to patients. While on treatment, patients had intravenous ivuxolimab at 0.01 to 10 mg/kg every 2 weeks. Patients enrolled in dose escalation were diagnosed with hepatocellular carcinoma, melanoma, renal cell or head and neck cancer. Findings and caveats of the study: In CD8+ T cells, expanded clones were on average more numerous than in CD4+.

Produced via immunoSEQ multiplex PCR; TCRdb's table is partial and in-frame only. This table holds about 73,000 clones, approximately 90% found once. Worth noting for this clone: What it binds is not known.

Trimming cost V 1 base and J 5 bases; bases outside gene matches: 12. Germline V gene data show CDR1 as MGHRA and CDR2 as YSYEKL. This CDR3 has 18 amino acids. This clonotype was sampled from an adult with an advanced solid tumor such as melanoma, head and neck, liver or kidney cancer. The chain employs TRBV4-1 and TRBJ1-5, with TRBD1 matching 9 bases. Specimen: CD4+ or CD8+ T cells sorted from blood, collected in a trial of the OX40 agonist ivuxolimab. This CDR3 reads CASSQGRLMDRGDQPQHF. Here the CDR3 DNA reads TGCGCCAGCAGCCAAGGAAGATTAATGGACAGGGGCGATCAGCCCCAGCATTTT.